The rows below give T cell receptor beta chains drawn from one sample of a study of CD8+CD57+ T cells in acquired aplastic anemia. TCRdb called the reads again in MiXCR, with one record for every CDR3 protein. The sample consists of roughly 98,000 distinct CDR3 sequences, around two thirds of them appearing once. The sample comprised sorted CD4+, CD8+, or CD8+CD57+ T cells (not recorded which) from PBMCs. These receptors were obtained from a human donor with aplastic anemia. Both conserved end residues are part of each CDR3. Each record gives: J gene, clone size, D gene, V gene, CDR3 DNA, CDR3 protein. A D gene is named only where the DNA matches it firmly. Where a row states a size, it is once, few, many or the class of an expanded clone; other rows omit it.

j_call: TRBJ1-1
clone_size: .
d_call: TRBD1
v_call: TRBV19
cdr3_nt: TGTGCCAGTAGTACATCCGGGACAGGGAAGTCTCGAGCTTTCTTT
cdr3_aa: CASSTSGTGKSRAFF

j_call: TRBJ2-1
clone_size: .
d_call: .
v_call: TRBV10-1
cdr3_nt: TGCGCCAGCAGTGAGTCAGTCAGGCCCTCCTACAATGAGCAGTTCTTC
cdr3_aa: CASSESVRPSYNEQFF

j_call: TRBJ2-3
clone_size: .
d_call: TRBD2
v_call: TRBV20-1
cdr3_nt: TGCAGTGCTCCCCCCGGGGGAGGGGCAGATACGCAGTATTTT
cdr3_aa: CSAPPGGGADTQYF

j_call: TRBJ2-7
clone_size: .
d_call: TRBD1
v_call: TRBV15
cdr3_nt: TGTGCCACCAGCGCTAGGGACAGTTTAAGGTACGAGCAGTACTTC
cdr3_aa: CATSARDSLRYEQYF

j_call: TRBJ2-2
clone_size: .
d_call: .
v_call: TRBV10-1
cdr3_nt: TGTGCCAGCGCGGTGAACACCGGGGAGCTGTTTTTT
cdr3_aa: CASAVNTGELFF

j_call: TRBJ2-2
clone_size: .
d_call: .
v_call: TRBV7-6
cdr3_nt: TGTGCCAGCAGCTTGGGGGAAGGTTTAGGCACCGGGGAGCTGTTTTTT
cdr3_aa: CASSLGEGLGTGELFF

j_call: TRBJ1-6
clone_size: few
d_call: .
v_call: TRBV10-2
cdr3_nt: TGCGCCAGCAGGTTGTCTGAGGGTAATTCACCCCTCCACTTT
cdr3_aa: CASRLSEGNSPLHF

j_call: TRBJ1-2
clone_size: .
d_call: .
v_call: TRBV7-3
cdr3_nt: TGTGCCAGCAGCCCCACGCCAGGCGGTAACTATGGCTACACCTTC
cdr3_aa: CASSPTPGGNYGYTF

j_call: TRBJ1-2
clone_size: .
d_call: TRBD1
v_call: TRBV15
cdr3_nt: TGTGCCACCAGCAGAGGATGGGACAGGGATGGCTACACCTTC
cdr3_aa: CATSRGWDRDGYTF

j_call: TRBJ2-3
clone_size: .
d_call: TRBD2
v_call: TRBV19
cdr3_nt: TGTGCCAGTAGTCCCCGTTGGACTAGCGGGATAGCAGATACGCAGTATTTT
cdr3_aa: CASSPRWTSGIADTQYF

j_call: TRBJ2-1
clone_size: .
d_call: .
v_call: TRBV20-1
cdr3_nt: TGCAGTCCCTCCGGGCGGTCCGGTAATGAGCAGTTCTTC
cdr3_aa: CSPSGRSGNEQFF

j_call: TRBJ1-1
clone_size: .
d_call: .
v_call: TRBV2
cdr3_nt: TGTGCCAGCAGTGAAGACGGACGCTCTGAAGCTTTCTTT
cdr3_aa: CASSEDGRSEAFF

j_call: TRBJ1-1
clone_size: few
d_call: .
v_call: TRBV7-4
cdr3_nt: TGTGCCAGCAGCCAACAGGGACGGGCCACTGAAGCTTTCTTT
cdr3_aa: CASSQQGRATEAFF

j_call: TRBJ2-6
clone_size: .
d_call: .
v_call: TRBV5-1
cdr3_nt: TGCGCCAGCAGCGCCTGGAAAGCTGGGGCCAACGTCCTGACTTTC
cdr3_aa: CASSAWKAGANVLTF

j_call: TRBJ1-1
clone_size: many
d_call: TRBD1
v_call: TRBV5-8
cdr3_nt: TGTGCCAGCAGCGGATCAAGCAGGGGGATTGGTCTTTCGAGGAACACTGAAGCTTTCTTT
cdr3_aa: CASSGSSRGIGLSRNTEAFF

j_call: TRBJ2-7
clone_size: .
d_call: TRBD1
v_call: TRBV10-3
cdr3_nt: TGTGCCATCAGCGACAGGGGCAACGAGCAGTACTTC
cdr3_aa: CAISDRGNEQYF